The 10 T cell receptor beta chains below come from one sample, sequenced in a study of blood T cell repertoires in COVID-19. TCRdb's table, derived via immunoSEQ multiplex PCR, lists solely in-frame clones and lacks some. Here the sample spans about 160,000 clones, about 84% being singletons. The sample was PBMCs or T cells enriched from blood (not recorded which). The source of these receptors is a woman aged 40 to 50 with acute COVID-19.

The chain couples TRBV12-5 to TRBJ2-3; D gene unclear. V dropped 2 bases and J dropped 6 bases, with 6 bases sitting between them. This CDR3 has 12 residues. Per germline, CDR1 LGHNT and CDR2 FRNRAP. Here the CDR3 reads CASGLPGDTQYF. The CDR3 DNA sequence: TGTGCTAGTGGTTTGCCCGGGGATACGCAGTATTTT.

The rearrangement uses TRBV7-6 and TRBJ2-5; 8 positions agree with TRBD2. J lost 3 bases, V lost 0 bases, and 3 bases had no gene match. The CDR3 sequence is 15 residues long. From germline, CDR1 is SGHVS and CDR2 FNYEAQ. The CDR3 coding sequence is TGTGCCAGCAGCTTAGCGCAACTAGCGGAAGAGACCCAGTACTTC. Translation: CASSLAQLAEETQYF. Filled out from reference TRBV7-6 and TRBJ2-5, the complete variable domain reads GAGVSQSPRYKVTKRGQDVALRCDPISGHVSLYWYRQALGQGPEFLTYFNYEAQQDKSGLPNDRFSAERPEGSISTLTIQRTEQRDSAMYRCASSLAQLAEETQYFGPGTRLLVL.

The chain employs TRBV30 and TRBJ2-5; weak D call: TRBD1 (6 bases). V shed 4 bases and J shed 5 bases, with 11 bases lying between them. CDR3 length: 12 amino acids. In germline, CDR1 is GTSNPN, CDR2 SVGIG (reference sequence). CDR3 coding DNA: TGTGCCTGGATGGGGGCCAAGGAGACCCAGTACTTC. Amino acids: CAWMGAKETQYF.

The V and J genes are TRBV6-1 and TRBJ2-2; the match to TRBD2 covers 7 bases. The CDR3 has 13 amino acids. Per the germline V gene, CDR1 is MNHNS and CDR2 is SASEGT. Trimming at V came to 9 bases and at J to 4 bases, leaving 5 bases not matched to a gene. The CDR3 DNA sequence: TGTGCCAGTCCGGGAGGACCCACCGGGGAGCTGTTTTTT. As protein: CASPGGPTGELFF.

J is TRBJ2-2 and V is TRBV6-5; possible D gene TRBD1, 6 bases. The CDR3 is 14 residues long. Germline CDR1 is MNHEY and CDR2 is SVGAGI. V was pared by 5 bases and J by 0 bases, with 7 bases between. The CDR3 is CASSRTANTGELFF. The CDR3 DNA sequence: TGTGCCAGCAGTCGGACAGCGAACACCGGGGAGCTGTTTTTT.

This clone appeared a single time. V and J are TRBV5-1 and TRBJ2-7; the D gene is possibly TRBD1 (5 bases). Germline loops: CDR1 SGHRS, CDR2 YFSETQ. V was cut by 4 bases and J by 2 bases, with 7 bases left in between. CDR3 length: 12 amino acids. In DNA, the CDR3 is TGCGCCAGCAGCCAGGACACCTACGAGCAGTACTTC. Encoded protein: CASSQDTYEQYF.

V is TRBV9 and J is TRBJ2-3; 9 bases line up with TRBD1. Trimming took 0 bases from V and 4 from J; bases not matched to a gene: 9. CDR1 and CDR2 (germline): SGDLS, YYNGEE. The CDR3 spans 17 residues. CDR3: CASSVEQPGTGPDTQYF. DNA of the CDR3: TGTGCCAGCAGCGTAGAGCAGCCCGGGACAGGGCCAGATACGCAGTATTTT.

The DNA of the CDR3 is TGTGCCAGCAGCCTCGGGGGGGTGGCTGAAGCTTTCTTT. Its protein is CASSLGGVAEAFF. The V gene is TRBV3-1 (or the pseudogene TRBV3-2), the J gene TRBJ1-1; a possible D gene is TRBD1 (5 bases). Trimming pared 4 bases from V and 6 bases from J, leaving 12 bases between. The CDR3 is 13 amino acids. Germline V gene data show CDR1 as LGHDT and CDR2 as YNNKEL (reference sequence).

This clone was counted once. This chain connects TRBV11-2 to TRBJ2-5, with D possibly being TRBD1 (7 bases). CDR3 length equals 14 residues. The V gene lost 5 bases and the J gene lost 4 bases, with 14 bases spanning the gap. Germline CDR1 is SGHAT and CDR2 is FQNNGV. The CDR3 DNA is TGTGCCAGCAGCCTAGGAGGGGGCGGAGAGACCCAGTACTTC. Translated, it gives CASSLGGGGETQYF.

The chain uses TRBV2 and TRBJ2-2; 8 nucleotides agree with TRBD1. Germline V lookup: CDR1 SNHLY, CDR2 FYNNEI. V trimming: 5 bases; J trimming: 2 bases; junction bases outside the gene matches: 10. The length of the CDR3 is 17 residues. CDR3 loop: CASSFQRQGFNTGELFF. DNA of the CDR3: TGTGCCAGCAGTTTCCAACGACAGGGGTTCAACACCGGGGAGCTGTTTTTT.